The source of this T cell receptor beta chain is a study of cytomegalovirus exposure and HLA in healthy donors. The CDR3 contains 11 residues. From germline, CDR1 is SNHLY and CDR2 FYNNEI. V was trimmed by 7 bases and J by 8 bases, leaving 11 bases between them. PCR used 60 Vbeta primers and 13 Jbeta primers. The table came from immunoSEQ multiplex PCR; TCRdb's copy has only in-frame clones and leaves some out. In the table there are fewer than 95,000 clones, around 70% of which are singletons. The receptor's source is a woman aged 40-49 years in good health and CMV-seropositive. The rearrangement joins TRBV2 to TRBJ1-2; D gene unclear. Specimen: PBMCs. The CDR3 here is CASTETGGYTF. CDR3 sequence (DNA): TGTGCCAGCACCGAAACGGGGGGCTACACCTTC.